The clone carrying this T cell receptor beta chain showed up just a few times. The entry originates in a study of blood T cell repertoires in COVID-19. At the level of the study: Samples representing acute and convalescent COVID-19 were sourced from the United States, Italy and Spain.

Generated by immunoSEQ multiplex PCR, the TCRdb table keeps only in-frame clones and is missing some. Among roughly 160,000 clones, roughly 87% were seen once, and the ten largest hold around 6.5%. All recovered Cohort 3 donors got two negative PCRs, got clearance, or saw symptom resolution. The clonotype originates from a woman in her fifties or sixties who had recovered from COVID-19. The sequenced material came from PBMCs or T cells enriched from blood (not recorded which).

The CDR3: CASSTGQVTNTEAFF. The DNA for the CDR3 is TGCGCCAGCAGCACCGGACAGGTGACGAACACTGAAGCTTTCTTT. The chain combines TRBV5-1 with TRBJ1-1, with 7 positions matching TRBD1. CDR1 is SGHRS, CDR2 YFSETQ, per germline. The CDR3 has 15 residues. The junction had 7 bases not matched to a gene; V was cut back by 4 bases and J by 1 base. Complete variable domain (other parts from reference TRBV5-1 and TRBJ1-1): KAGVTQTPRYLIKTRGQQVTLSCSPISGHRSVSWYQQTPGQGLQFLFEYFSETQRNKGNFPGRFSGRQFSNSRSEMNVSTLELGDSALYLCASSTGQVTNTEAFFGQGTRLTVV.